Listed here is a single TCR beta chain. This CDR3 has 15 residues. The V gene lost 4 bases and the J gene lost 0 bases, with 13 bases spanning the gap. Germline-derived CDR1 and CDR2 are DFQATT and SNEGSKA (reference sequence). TCRdb reprocessed the reads via MiXCR and lists one record per CDR3 protein. The sample holds about 490,000 distinct CDR3 sequences, less than 30% seen once. The data stem from a study of T cell repertoires in cytomegalovirus infection. The chain has TRBV20-1 and TRBJ2-1; no firm D call. The clonotype originates from a human donor in good health (CMV status not recorded). Some clones in this sample may be carry-over from other donors' samples. Sequenced input: PBMCs. The CDR3 loop is CSAKEEPFSYNEQFF. The CDR3 nucleotides read TGCAGTGCTAAAGAGGAACCCTTCTCCTACAATGAGCAGTTCTTC.